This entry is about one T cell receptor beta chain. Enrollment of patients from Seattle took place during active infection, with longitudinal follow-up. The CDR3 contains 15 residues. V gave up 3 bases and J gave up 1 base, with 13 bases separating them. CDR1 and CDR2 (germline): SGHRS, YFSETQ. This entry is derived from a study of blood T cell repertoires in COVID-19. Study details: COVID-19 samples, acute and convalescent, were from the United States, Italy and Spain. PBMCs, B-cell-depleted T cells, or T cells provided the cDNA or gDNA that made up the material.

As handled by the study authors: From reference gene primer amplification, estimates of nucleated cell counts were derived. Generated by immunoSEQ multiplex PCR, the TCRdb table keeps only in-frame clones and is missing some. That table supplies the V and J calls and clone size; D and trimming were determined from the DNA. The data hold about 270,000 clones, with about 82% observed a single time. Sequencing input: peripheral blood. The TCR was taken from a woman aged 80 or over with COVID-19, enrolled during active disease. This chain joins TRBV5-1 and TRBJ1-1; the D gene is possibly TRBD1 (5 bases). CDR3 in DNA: TGCGCCAGCAGCTGGACAACGGCAGCGAACACTGAAGCTTTCTTT. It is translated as CASSWTTAANTEAFF.